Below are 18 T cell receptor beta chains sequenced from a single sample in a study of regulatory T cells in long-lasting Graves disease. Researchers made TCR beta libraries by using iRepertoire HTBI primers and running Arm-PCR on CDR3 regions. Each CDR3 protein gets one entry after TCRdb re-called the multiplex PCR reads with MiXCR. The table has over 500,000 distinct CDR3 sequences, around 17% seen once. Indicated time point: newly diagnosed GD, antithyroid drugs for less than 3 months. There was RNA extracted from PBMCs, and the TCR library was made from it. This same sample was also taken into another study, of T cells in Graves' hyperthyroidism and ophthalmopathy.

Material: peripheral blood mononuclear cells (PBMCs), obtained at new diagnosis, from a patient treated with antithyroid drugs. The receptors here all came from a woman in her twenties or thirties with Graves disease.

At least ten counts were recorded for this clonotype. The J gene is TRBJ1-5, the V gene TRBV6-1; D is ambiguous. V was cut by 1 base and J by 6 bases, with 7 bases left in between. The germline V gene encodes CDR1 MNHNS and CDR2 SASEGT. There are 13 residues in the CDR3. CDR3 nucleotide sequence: TGTGCCAGCAGTGAAGTCGGACCTCAGCCCCAGCATTTT. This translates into CASSEVGPQPQHF.

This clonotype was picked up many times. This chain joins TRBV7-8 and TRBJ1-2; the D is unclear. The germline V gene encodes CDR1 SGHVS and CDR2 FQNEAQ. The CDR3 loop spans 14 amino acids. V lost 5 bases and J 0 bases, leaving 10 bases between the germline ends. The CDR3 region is CASSQFSANYGYTF. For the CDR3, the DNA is TGTGCCAGCAGCCAATTTTCAGCTAACTATGGCTACACCTTC.

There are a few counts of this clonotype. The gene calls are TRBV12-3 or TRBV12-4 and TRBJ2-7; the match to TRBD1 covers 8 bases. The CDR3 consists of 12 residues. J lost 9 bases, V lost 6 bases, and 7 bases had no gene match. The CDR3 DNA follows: TGTGCCAGCAGCCCCACAGGGGGACGGCAGTACTTC. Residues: CASSPTGGRQYF.

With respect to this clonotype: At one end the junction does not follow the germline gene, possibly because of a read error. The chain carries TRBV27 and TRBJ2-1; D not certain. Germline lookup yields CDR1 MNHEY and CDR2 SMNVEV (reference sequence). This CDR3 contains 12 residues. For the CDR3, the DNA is TGTGCCAGCAGAACAGCTTACAATGAGCGGTTCTTC. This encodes CASRTAYNERFF.

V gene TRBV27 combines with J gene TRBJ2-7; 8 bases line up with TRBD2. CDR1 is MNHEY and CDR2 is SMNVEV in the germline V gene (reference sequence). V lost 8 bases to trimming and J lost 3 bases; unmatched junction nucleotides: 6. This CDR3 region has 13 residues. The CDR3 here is CASRGGGNYEQYF. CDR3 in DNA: TGTGCCAGCCGGGGGGGTGGAAACTACGAGCAGTACTTC.

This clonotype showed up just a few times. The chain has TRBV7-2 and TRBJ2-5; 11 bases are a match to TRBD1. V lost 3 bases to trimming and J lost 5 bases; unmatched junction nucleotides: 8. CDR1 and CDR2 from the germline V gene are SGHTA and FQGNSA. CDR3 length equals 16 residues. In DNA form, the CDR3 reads TGTGCCAGCAGCTTCCGGACAGGGGGCACGGGGGAGACCCAGTACTTC. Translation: CASSFRTGGTGETQYF.

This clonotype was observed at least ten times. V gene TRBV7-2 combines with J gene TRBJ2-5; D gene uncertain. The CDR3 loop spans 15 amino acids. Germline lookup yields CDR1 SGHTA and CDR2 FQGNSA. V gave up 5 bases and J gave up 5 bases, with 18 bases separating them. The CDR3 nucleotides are TGTGCCAGCAGCCCCTGGGGATCAAGTAGCGAGACCCAGTACTTC. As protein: CASSPWGSSSETQYF.

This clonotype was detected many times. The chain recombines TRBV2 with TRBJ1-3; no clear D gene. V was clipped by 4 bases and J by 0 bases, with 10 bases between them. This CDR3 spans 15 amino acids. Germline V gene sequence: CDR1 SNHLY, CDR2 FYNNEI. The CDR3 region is CASSADRLSGNTIYF. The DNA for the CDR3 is TGTGCCAGCAGTGCAGACCGACTCTCTGGAAACACCATATATTTT. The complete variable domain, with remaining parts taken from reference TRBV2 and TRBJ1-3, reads EPEVTQTPSHQVTQMGQEVILRCVPISNHLYFYWYRQILGQKVEFLVSFYNNEISEKSEIFDDQFSVERPDGSNFTLKIRSTKLEDSAMYFCASSADRLSGNTIYFGEGSWLTVV.

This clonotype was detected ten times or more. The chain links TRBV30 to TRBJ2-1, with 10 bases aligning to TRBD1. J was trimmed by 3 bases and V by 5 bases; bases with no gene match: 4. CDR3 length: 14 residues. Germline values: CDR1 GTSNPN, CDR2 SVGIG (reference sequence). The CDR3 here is CAWQTGGGYNEQFF. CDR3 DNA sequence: TGTGCCTGGCAGACAGGGGGCGGCTACAATGAGCAGTTCTTC.

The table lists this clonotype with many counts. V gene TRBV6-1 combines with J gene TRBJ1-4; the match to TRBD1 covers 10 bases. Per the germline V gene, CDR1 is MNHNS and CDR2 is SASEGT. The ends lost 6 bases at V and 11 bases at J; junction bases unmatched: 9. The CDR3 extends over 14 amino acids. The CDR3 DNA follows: TGTGCCAGCAGAACCGGGACAGGGGAGGGCAAACTGTTTTTT. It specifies CASRTGTGEGKLFF.

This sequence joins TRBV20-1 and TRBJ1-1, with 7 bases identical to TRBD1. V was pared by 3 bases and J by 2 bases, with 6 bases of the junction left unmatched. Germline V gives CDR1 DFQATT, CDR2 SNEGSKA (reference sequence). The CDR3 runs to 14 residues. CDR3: CSASSRQGNTEAFF. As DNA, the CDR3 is TGCAGTGCTAGTTCCAGACAGGGTAACACTGAAGCTTTCTTT.

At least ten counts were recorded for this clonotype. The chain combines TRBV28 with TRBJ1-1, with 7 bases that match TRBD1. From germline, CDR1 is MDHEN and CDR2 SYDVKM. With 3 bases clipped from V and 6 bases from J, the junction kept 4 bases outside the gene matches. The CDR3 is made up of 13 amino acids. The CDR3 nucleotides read TGTGCCAGCAGTTTTTACAGGGGAGCTGAAGCTTTCTTT. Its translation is CASSFYRGAEAFF.

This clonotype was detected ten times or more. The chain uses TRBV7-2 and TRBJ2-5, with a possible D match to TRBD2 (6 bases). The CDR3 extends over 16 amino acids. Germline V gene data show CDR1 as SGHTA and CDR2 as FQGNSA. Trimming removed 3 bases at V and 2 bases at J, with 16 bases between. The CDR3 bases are TGTGCCAGCAGCTTGGGTCCGACTGGGGGGCAAGAGACCCAGTACTTC. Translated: CASSLGPTGGQETQYF.

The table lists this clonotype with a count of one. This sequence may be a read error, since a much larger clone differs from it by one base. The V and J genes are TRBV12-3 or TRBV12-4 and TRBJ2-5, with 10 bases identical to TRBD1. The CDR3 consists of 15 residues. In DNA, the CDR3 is TGTACCAGCAGTTCCGGGACAGGGGTTCAAGAGACCCAGTACTTC. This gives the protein CTSSSGTGVQETQYF.

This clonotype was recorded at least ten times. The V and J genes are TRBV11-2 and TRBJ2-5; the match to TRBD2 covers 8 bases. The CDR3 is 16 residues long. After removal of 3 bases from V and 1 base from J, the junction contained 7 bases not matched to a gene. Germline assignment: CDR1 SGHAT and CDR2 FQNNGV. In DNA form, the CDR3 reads TGTGCCAGCAGCTTGATATTAGCGGGGACCCAAGAGACCCAGTACTTC. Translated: CASSLILAGTQETQYF.

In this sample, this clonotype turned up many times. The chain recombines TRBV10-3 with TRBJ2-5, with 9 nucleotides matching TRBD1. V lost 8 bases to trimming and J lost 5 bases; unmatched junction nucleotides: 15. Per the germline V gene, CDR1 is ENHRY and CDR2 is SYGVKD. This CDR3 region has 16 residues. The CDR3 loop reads CAIGGTGNKLGETQYF. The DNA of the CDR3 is TGTGCCATCGGCGGGACAGGGAATAAATTGGGGGAGACCCAGTACTTC.

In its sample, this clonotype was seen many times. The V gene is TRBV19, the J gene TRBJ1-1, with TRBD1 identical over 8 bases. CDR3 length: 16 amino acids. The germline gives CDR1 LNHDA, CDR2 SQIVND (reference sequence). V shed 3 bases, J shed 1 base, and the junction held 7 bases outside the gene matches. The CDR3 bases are TGTGCCAGTAGTATTTTGGGGGACAGGAGGAACACTGAAGCTTTCTTT. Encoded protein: CASSILGDRRNTEAFF.

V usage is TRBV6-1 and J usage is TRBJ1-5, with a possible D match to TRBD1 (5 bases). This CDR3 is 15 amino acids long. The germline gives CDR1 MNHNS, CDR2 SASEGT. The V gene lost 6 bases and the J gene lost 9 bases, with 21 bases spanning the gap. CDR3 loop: CASSSGSGGGGPQHF. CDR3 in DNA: TGTGCCAGCAGCTCCGGGAGCGGGGGTGGGGGGCCCCAGCATTTT.